The 5 T cell receptor beta chains below were found in one sample sequenced in a study of cytomegalovirus exposure and HLA in healthy donors. Primers included in the PCR were 60 Vbeta and 13 Jbeta primers. Assay: immunoSEQ multiplex PCR; the TCRdb copy retains only in-frame clones and omits some. Seen here are about 200,000 clones, about 81% observed once, and the top ten hold 2.7%. Sequencing used PBMCs. The receptor source for this set is a woman in her thirties or forties in good health and CMV-seronegative.

This clone was found a few times. The CDR3 sequence: CASSETGGRQPQHF. DNA for the CDR3: TGTGCCAGCAGTGAAACAGGGGGGCGCCAGCCCCAGCATTTT. The J gene is TRBJ1-5, the V gene TRBV6-1; 8 bases fit TRBD1. This CDR3 has 14 residues. Germline lookup yields CDR1 MNHNS and CDR2 SASEGT. After removal of 2 bases from V and 7 bases from J, the junction contained 4 bases not matched to a gene.

The chain has TRBV9 and TRBJ2-1; the match to TRBD2 covers 10 bases. The CDR3 is 18 amino acids. Germline loops: CDR1 SGDLS, CDR2 YYNGEE. After removal of 4 bases from V and 9 bases from J, the junction contained 19 bases not matched to a gene. The CDR3, as DNA: TGTGCCAGCAGCCCCACGGAGAGCGGGAGGGCCTTTTTGGGTGAGCAGTTCTTC. Its protein product is CASSPTESGRAFLGEQFF.

The J gene is TRBJ1-4, the V gene TRBV7-8; 9 positions match TRBD1. The CDR3 runs 16 residues. The V gene end was trimmed by 3 bases and the J gene end by 6 bases; junction bases not matched to a gene: 8. Germline assignment: CDR1 SGHVS and CDR2 FQNEAQ. CDR3 amino acids: CASSFAQGAIYEKLFF. CDR3 coding DNA: TGTGCCAGCAGCTTTGCACAGGGGGCAATTTATGAAAAACTGTTTTTT. The full variable domain, completed using reference TRBV7-8 and TRBJ1-4, is GAGVSQSPRYKVAKRGQDVALRCDPISGHVSLFWYQQALGQGPEFLTYFQNEAQLDKSGLPSDRFFAERPEGSVSTLKIQRTQQEDSAVYLCASSFAQGAIYEKLFFGSGTQLSVL.

The chain combines TRBV29-1 with TRBJ2-2; 12 bases match TRBD2. V dropped 4 bases and J dropped 4; count of bases not matched to a gene: 4. CDR3 length equals 15 residues. Per germline, CDR1 SQVTM and CDR2 ANQGSEA. The CDR3 nucleotides read TGCAGCGTTGGGACTAGCGGGATCCTCACCGGGGAGCTGTTTTTT. It translates to CSVGTSGILTGELFF.

V is TRBV28 and J is TRBJ2-7; possibly TRBD2 for D (6 bases). From germline, CDR1 is MDHEN and CDR2 SYDVKM. V lost 5 bases and J lost 1, with 15 bases in between. This CDR3 contains 15 residues. As DNA, the CDR3 is TGTGCCAGCAGTCCCTTACTAGCCGGGTCCTACGAGCAGTACTTC. It specifies CASSPLLAGSYEQYF.